This entry lists 14 T cell receptor beta chains sequenced from one sample in a study of blood T cell repertoires in COVID-19. Sequencing was performed with immunoSEQ multiplex PCR; in TCRdb, only in-frame clones are kept and a portion is missing. The table records roughly 70,000 clones, roughly 85% of them present only once. Input material: peripheral blood. These receptors were collected from a woman older than 75 with acute or convalescent COVID-19.

This clone was found many times. The J gene is TRBJ2-1, the V gene TRBV27; D remains unclear. CDR1 and CDR2 from the germline V gene are MNHEY and SMNVEV (reference sequence). The V and J ends lost 7 bases and 0 bases respectively, with 13 bases between them. This CDR3 comprises 15 residues. This chain's CDR3 is CASIRTSSSYNEQFF. In DNA form, the CDR3 reads TGTGCCAGCATCCGCACCTCCAGCTCCTACAATGAGCAGTTCTTC.

CDR3 coding DNA: TGTGCCATCAGGGCAGGGGGCTTCGAGGGCTACACCTTC. This encodes CAIRAGGFEGYTF. V is TRBV10-3 and J is TRBJ1-2; 8 bases are a match to TRBD1. V lost 6 bases to trimming and J lost 8 bases; unmatched junction nucleotides: 8. This CDR3 has 13 residues. The germline V gene encodes CDR1 ENHRY and CDR2 SYGVKD.

The chain links TRBV6-5 to TRBJ2-7; 7 nucleotides line up with TRBD1. Germline V CDR1 and CDR2: MNHEY, SVGAGI. The CDR3 is 13 residues long. The junction had 6 bases not matched to a gene; V was cut back by 6 bases and J by 4 bases. CDR3: CASRRQGAYEQYF. The DNA of the CDR3 is TGTGCCAGCAGAAGACAGGGAGCATACGAGCAGTACTTC.

This CDR3 reads CASSPARRETQYF. In nucleotides, the CDR3 is TGCGCCAGCAGTCCCGCTAGAAGGGAGACCCAGTACTTC. This chain uses TRBV10-2 with TRBJ2-5; D not resolved. This CDR3 region has 13 residues. The germline V and J ends were trimmed by 5 bases and 5 bases, with 12 bases remaining between them. Germline CDR1 reads WSHSY; CDR2 reads SAAADI.

The V and J genes are TRBV25-1 and TRBJ1-6; D call uncertain. Trimming removed 5 bases at V and 7 bases at J, with 12 bases between. The CDR3 runs to 14 residues. Germline-derived CDR1 and CDR2 are MGHDK and SYGVNS. The CDR3 reads CASSRVQFNSPLHF. In nucleotides, the CDR3 is TGTGCCAGCAGTCGTGTACAGTTCAATTCACCCCTCCACTTT.

The genes are TRBV27 and TRBJ1-2; D might be TRBD1 (5 bases). V was clipped by 4 bases and J by 8 bases, with 20 bases between them. This CDR3 is built from 15 residues. The germline CDR1 and CDR2 sequences are MNHEY and SMNVEV (reference sequence). The CDR3 protein is CASSSDTSGGGGYTF. DNA for the CDR3: TGTGCCAGCAGTTCCGACACCTCCGGGGGGGGAGGCTACACCTTC.

The V and J genes are TRBV19 and TRBJ1-1, with 8 bases matching TRBD1. V shed 3 bases, J shed 5 bases, and the junction held 5 bases outside the gene matches. The CDR3 runs 14 residues. Germline lookup yields CDR1 LNHDA and CDR2 SQIVND (reference sequence). The CDR3 sequence is CASSIQGAGTEAFF. CDR3 DNA: TGTGCCAGTAGTATTCAGGGGGCAGGTACTGAAGCTTTCTTT.

DNA for the CDR3: TGTGCCAGCAGTTTCAGTGAGCAGTTCTTC. Its translation is CASSFSEQFF. The chain is built from TRBV12-3 or TRBV12-4 and TRBJ2-1; unclear D gene. The CDR3 runs 10 residues. The V end was cut by 3 bases, the J end by 9 bases, with 3 bases between.

The chain employs TRBV7-8 and TRBJ2-7; the D gene is possibly TRBD2 (6 bases). The V end lost 1 base, the J end lost 6 bases, and 13 bases lay between the germline ends. This CDR3 is built from 14 residues. Germline CDR1 is SGHVS and CDR2 is FQNEAQ. The CDR3 DNA reads TGTGCCAGCAGCTTAGATAGACTAGAAGGCGAGCAGTACTTC. It specifies CASSLDRLEGEQYF.

This chain connects TRBV6-5 to TRBJ1-5; possibly TRBD1 for D (6 bases). Germline CDR1 and CDR2: MNHEY and SVGAGI. The CDR3 has 14 amino acids. V dropped 6 bases and J dropped 4 bases, with 13 bases sitting between them. CDR3 region: CASSPGTHNQPQHF. The CDR3 DNA reads TGTGCCAGCAGCCCCGGGACACATAATCAGCCCCAGCATTTT.

CDR3 amino acids: CASSNSGTDNQPQHF. The CDR3 DNA follows: TGTGCCAGCAGCAACTCCGGGACAGACAATCAGCCCCAGCATTTT. The chain combines TRBV6-5 with TRBJ1-5, with 7 bases aligning to TRBD1. J was trimmed by 3 bases and V by 6 bases; bases with no gene match: 8. The CDR3 contains 15 residues. CDR1 and CDR2 from the germline V gene are MNHEY and SVGAGI.

This chain links TRBV11-2 with TRBJ1-4; no clear D. Trimming removed 2 bases at V and 2 bases at J, with 9 bases between. There are 15 residues in the CDR3. CDR1 and CDR2 (germline): SGHAT, FQNNGV. Here the CDR3 reads CASSLRVVTNEKLFF. DNA of the CDR3: TGTGCCAGCAGCTTACGGGTAGTGACTAATGAAAAACTGTTTTTT.

The chain employs TRBV2 and TRBJ1-3; no clear D. The CDR3 covers 16 residues. Trimming left V 2 bases short and J 0 bases short, with 11 bases between. Per germline, CDR1 SNHLY and CDR2 FYNNEI. The CDR3 sequence is CASSETHGGSGNTIYF. CDR3 in DNA: TGTGCCAGCAGTGAAACTCACGGAGGCTCTGGAAACACCATATATTTT.

J is TRBJ2-1 and V is TRBV2, with 8 nucleotides matching TRBD1. The CDR3 has 12 amino acids. The V gene's germline CDR1 is SNHLY and CDR2 FYNNEI. V shed 7 bases, J shed 10 bases, and the junction held 6 bases outside the gene matches. The CDR3 sequence: CASTSGGGEQFF. Here the CDR3 DNA reads TGTGCCAGCACCTCAGGGGGCGGCGAGCAGTTCTTC.